This T cell receptor (beta chain) was recovered during a study of CD8 T cells in ankylosing spondylitis. Study conclusions and caveats: Reports say disease-linked clones showed up significantly more in matched ankylosing spondylitis synovial fluid. Ankylosing spondylitis blood appeared to carry a characteristic TCR beta motif of several highly homologous variants. Earlier authors reported some of these motif variants in reactive arthritis synovial fluid and blood.

For this clonotype: What it recognizes is unknown.

The CDR3 is made up of 13 amino acids. Per the germline V gene, CDR1 is PRHDT and CDR2 is FYEKMQ (reference sequence). V lost 5 bases, J lost 9 bases, and 6 bases stayed unmatched. Quantitative 5'-RACE with molecular barcodes was used to make the TCR beta libraries. TCRdb re-called the 5' RACE reads through MiXCR, storing one row per CDR3 protein. Counted here are some 800,000 distinct CDR3 sequences, about 12% occurring once; the ten biggest clones make up approximately 0.46%. The chain is built from TRBV13 and TRBJ2-1, with TRBD2 identical over 8 bases. Material: blood, either unsorted or a sorted T cell fraction (not recorded which). The origin of this receptor is a male donor with ankylosing spondylitis. The CDR3 is CASSPGLVIEQFF. CDR3 in DNA: TGTGCCAGCAGCCCGGGACTAGTTATTGAGCAGTTCTTC.